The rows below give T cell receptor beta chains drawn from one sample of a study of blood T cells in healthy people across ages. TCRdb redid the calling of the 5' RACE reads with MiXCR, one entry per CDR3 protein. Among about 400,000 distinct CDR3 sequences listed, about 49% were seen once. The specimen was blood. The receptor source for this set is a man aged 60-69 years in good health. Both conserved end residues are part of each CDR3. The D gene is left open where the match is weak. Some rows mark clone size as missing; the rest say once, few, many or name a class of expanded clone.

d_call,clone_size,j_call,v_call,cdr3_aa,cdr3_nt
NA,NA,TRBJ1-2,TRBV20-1,CSATTKQSFSEINYGYTF,TGCAGTGCTACGACAAAGCAGTCGTTCTCCGAGATCAACTATGGCTACACCTTC
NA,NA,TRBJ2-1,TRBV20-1,CSARQGDEQFF,TGCAGTGCTAGACAGGGCGATGAGCAGTTCTTC
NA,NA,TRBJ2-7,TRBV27,CASSLFKSYEQYF,TGTGCCAGCAGTTTGTTTAAGTCCTACGAGCAGTACTTC
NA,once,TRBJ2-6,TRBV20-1,CSARDPWGQTGANVLTF,TGCAGTGCTAGAGATCCCTGGGGGCAAACTGGGGCCAACGTCCTGACTTTC
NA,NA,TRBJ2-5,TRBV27,CASSSREETQYF,TGTGCCAGCAGTTCCAGGGAAGAGACCCAGTACTTC
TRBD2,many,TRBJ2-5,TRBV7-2,CASSPQTSGSETQYF,TGTGCCAGCAGCCCACAGACTAGCGGGAGTGAGACCCAGTACTTC
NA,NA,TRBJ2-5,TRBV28,CASSPNRVGQTQYF,TGTGCCAGCAGCCCCAACAGGGTAGGGCAGACCCAGTACTTC
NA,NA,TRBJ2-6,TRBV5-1,CATSSGQGFSGANVLTF,TGCGCCACCAGCTCGGGGCAGGGATTCTCTGGGGCCAACGTCCTGACTTTC
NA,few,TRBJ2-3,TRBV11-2,CASSPGVDTQYF,TGTGCCAGCAGTCCAGGGGTAGATACGCAGTATTTT
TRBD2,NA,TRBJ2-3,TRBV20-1,CSARVDAPGAGGPTDTQYF,TGCAGTGCTAGAGTGGACGCTCCTGGAGCGGGGGGCCCCACAGATACGCAGTATTTT
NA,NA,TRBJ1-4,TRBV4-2,CASSQELSRGNEKLFF,TGTGCCAGCAGCCAAGAGCTGTCCCGGGGGAATGAAAAACTGTTTTTT
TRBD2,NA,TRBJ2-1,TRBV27,CASSLDRLAGENEQFF,TGTGCCAGCAGTTTAGACCGCCTAGCGGGGGAGAATGAGCAGTTCTTC
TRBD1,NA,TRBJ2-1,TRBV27,CASSFGQGAGNEQFF,TGTGCCAGCAGTTTCGGACAGGGAGCAGGGAATGAGCAGTTCTTC
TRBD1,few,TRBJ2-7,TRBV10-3,CAISEGTEEQYF,TGTGCCATCAGTGAAGGGACAGAGGAGCAGTACTTC
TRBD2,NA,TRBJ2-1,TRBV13,CASSTRTSGSNEQFF,TGTGCCAGCAGCACCCGGACTAGCGGGAGCAATGAGCAGTTCTTC
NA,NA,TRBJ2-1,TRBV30,CAWRGTAYNEQFF,TGTGCCTGGAGGGGGACGGCCTACAATGAGCAGTTCTTC